This TCR beta chain emerged from a study of T cell repertoires in cytomegalovirus infection. Study as a whole: Carrying CMV and the relevant HLA type showed in public TCR beta signatures. Study-level findings and limits: Cumulated frequencies of public TCR beta families served to identify carriers of CMV plus the relevant HLA. There were HLA-C-restricted CMV-specific TCR beta clonotypes dominating the ex vivo response.

CDR1 is KGHDR, CDR2 SFDVKD, per germline. The CDR3 runs 11 residues. Trimming stripped 9 bases from V and 7 bases from J, with 11 bases between. On this clonotype: Its matching antigen is unknown.

Each CDR3 protein gets one entry after TCRdb re-called the reads with MiXCR. Of 250,000 to 300,000 distinct CDR3 sequences in the sample, around 20% are singletons; the top ten hold approximately 19%. The material sequenced was cultured PBMCs, taken from culture after CMV antigen stimulation. The chain recombines TRBV24-1 with TRBJ1-1; tentative D call: TRBD1 (5 bases). The receptor was derived from a human donor in good health (CMV status not recorded). Some clones in this sample may be carry-over from other donors' samples. The CDR3 here is CATQQGGEAFF. The CDR3 DNA sequence: TGTGCCACCCAGCAGGGCGGTGAAGCTTTCTTT.